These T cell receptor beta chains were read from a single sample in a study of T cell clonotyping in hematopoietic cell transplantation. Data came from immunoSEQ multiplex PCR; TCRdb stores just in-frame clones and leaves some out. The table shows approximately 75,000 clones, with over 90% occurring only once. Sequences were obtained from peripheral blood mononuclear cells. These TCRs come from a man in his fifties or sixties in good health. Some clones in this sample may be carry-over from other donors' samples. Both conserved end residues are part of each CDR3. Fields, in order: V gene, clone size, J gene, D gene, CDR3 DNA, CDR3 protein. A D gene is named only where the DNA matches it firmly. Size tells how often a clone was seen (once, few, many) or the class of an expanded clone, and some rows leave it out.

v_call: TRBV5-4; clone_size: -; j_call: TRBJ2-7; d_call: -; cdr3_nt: TGTGCCAGCAGCTTGGAGGGCGGGGCCTACGAGCAGTACTTC; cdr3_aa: CASSLEGGAYEQYF
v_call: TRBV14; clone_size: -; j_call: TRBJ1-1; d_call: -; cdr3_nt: TGTGCCAGCAGCCGGCAAGAGGGCACTGAAGCTTTCTTT; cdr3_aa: CASSRQEGTEAFF
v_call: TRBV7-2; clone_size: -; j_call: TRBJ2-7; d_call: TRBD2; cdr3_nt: TGTGCCAGCAGCTTAGCGGTGAGCGGGGGACTGTACGAGCAGTACTTC; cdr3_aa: CASSLAVSGGLYEQYF
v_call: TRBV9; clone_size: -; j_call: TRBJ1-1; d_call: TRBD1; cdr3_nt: TGTGCCAGCAGCGAAGGGGGCCAGATAGGGAACACTGAAGCTTTCTTT; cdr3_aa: CASSEGGQIGNTEAFF
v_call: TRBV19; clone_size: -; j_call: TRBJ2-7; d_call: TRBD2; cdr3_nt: TGTGCCAGTAGTTTACTAGCGGGAGGTATCTACGAGCAGTACTTC; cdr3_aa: CASSLLAGGIYEQYF
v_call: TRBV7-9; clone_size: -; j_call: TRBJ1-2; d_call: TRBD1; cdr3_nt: TGTGCCAGCAGCTCGGGACAGTTTAACTATGGCTACACCTTC; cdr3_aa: CASSSGQFNYGYTF
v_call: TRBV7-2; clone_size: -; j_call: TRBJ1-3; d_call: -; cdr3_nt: TGTGCCAGCAGCTTATTCGCGGCAGCCTTTGACTCTGGAAACACCATATATTTT; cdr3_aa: CASSLFAAAFDSGNTIYF
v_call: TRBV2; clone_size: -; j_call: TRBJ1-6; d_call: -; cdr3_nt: TGTGCCACCCGTGTTAGCTCCTATAATTCACCCCTCCACTTT; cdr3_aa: CATRVSSYNSPLHF
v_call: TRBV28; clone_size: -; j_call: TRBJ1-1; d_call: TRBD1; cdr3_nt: TGTGCCAGCAGCACCGGACAGGCCGGTAACACTGAAGCTTTCTTT; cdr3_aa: CASSTGQAGNTEAFF
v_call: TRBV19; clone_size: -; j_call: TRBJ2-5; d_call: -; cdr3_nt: TGTGCCAGTAGCAACCCCGTTTTAAGCGAAGGAGAGACCCAGTACTTC; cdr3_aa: CASSNPVLSEGETQYF
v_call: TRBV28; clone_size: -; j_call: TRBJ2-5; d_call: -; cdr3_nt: TGTGCCAGCAGTGCTTCTACAGGCATCGGGAGTTGGGAGACCCAGTACTTC; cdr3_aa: CASSASTGIGSWETQYF
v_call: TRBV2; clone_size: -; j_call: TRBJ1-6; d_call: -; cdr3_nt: TGTGCCAGCAGTCGCGACCTCTCCTATAATTCACCCCTCCACTTT; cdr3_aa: CASSRDLSYNSPLHF
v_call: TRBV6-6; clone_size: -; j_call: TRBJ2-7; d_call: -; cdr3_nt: TGTGCCAGCAGTTACACGAGACAGGTCGAGCAGTACTTC; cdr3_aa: CASSYTRQVEQYF
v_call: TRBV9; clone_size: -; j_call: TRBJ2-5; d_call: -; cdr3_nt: TGTGCCAGCAGCGTAGCCGGGGGCGAAGAGACCCAGTACTTC; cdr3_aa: CASSVAGGEETQYF
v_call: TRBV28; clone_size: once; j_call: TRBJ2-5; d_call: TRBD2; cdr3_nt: TGTGCCAGCAGGCGGGGGGGGTACCAAGAGACCCAGTACTTC; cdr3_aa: CASRRGGYQETQYF
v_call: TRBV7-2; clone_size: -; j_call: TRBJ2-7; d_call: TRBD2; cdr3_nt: TGTGCCAGCAGCTTCAGACTAGCGGGAGGTGCTTACGAGCAGTACTTC; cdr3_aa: CASSFRLAGGAYEQYF
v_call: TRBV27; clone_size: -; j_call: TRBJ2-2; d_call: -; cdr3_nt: TGTGCCAGCAGTTTATCACCGGGTAGGGCGGACACCGGGGAGCTGTTTTTT; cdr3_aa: CASSLSPGRADTGELFF
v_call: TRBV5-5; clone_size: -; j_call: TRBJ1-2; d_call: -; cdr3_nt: TGTGCCAGCAAACAAACAGGGTGGGGTCTTGGCTACACCTTC; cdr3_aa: CASKQTGWGLGYTF
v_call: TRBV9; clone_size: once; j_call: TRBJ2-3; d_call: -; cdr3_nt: TGTGCCAGCAGCGTGACTGGGAACACAGATACGCAGTATTTT; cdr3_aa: CASSVTGNTDTQYF
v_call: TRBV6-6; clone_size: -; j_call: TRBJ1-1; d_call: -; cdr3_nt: TGTGCCAGCAGTTCCAGGGTGAACACTGAAGCTTTCTTT; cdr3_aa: CASSSRVNTEAFF
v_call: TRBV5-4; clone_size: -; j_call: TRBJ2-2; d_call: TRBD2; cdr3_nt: TGTGCCAGCAGCGGGACTAGCGGAACCGGGGAGCTGTTTTTT; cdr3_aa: CASSGTSGTGELFF
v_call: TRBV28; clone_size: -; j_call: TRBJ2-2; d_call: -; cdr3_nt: TGTGCCAGCAGTTGGGCAGCCAACACCGGGGAGCTGTTTTTT; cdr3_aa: CASSWAANTGELFF
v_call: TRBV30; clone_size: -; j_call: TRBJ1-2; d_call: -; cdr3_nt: TGTGCCTGGAGTCTCTCTCTTCAAGGAAGGGATGGCTACACCTTC; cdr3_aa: CAWSLSLQGRDGYTF
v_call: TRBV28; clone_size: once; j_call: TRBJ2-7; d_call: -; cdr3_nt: TGTGCCAGCAGTTTAACCCAGACGGTATACGAGCAGTACTTC; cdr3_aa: CASSLTQTVYEQYF
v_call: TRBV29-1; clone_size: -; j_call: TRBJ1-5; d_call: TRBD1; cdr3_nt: TGCAGCGTTACAGGGGACCCAAATCAGCCCCAGCATTTT; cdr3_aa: CSVTGDPNQPQHF
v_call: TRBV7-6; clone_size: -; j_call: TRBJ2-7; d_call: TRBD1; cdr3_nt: TGTGCCAGCAGGTTGGGGACAGACCCTGCCTCCTACGAGCAGTACTTC; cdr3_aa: CASRLGTDPASYEQYF
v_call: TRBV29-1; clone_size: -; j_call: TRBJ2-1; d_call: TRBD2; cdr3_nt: TGCAGCGTTGAAGACGGCAGGGCGGGGGGGATCTACAATGAGCAGTTCTTC; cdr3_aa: CSVEDGRAGGIYNEQFF
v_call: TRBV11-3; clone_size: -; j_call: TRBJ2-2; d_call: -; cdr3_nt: TGTGCCAGCAGCTTGTCGGCCCACAACACCGGGGAGCTGTTTTTT; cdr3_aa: CASSLSAHNTGELFF
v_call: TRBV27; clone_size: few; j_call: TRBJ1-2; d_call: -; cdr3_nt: TGTGCCAGCAAGGGCCCCTTTGGACTGCACAACTATGGCTACACCTTC; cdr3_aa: CASKGPFGLHNYGYTF
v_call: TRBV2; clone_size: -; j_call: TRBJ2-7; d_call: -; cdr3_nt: TGTGCCAGCAGTGATTGGACTGAAACCTACGAGCAGTACTTC; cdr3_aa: CASSDWTETYEQYF
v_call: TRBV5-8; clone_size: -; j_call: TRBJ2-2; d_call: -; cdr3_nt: TGTGCCAGCAGCCTTAGGGGATGGGAGCTGTTTTTT; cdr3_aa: CASSLRGWELFF
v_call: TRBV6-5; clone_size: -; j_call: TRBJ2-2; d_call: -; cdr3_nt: TGTGCCAGCAGCCAAGGGGGGCGCAACACCGGGGAGCTGTTTTTT; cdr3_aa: CASSQGGRNTGELFF
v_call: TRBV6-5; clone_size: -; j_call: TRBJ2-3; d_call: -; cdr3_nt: TGTGCCAGCAGAGGACCGGGCACAGATACGCAGTATTTT; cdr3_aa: CASRGPGTDTQYF
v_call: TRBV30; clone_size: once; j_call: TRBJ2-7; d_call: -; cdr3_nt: TGTGCCTGGAGCGGATATTCGGTCGAGCAGTACTTC; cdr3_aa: CAWSGYSVEQYF
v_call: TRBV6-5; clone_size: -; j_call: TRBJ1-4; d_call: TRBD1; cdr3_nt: TGTGCCAGCAGTTACTCAGGGACAGAGAATGAAAAACTGTTTTTT; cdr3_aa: CASSYSGTENEKLFF
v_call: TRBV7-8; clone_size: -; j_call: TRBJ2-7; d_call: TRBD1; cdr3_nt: TGTGCCAGCAGCCTTCGACAGGGCCTGCACGAGCAGTACTTC; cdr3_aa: CASSLRQGLHEQYF
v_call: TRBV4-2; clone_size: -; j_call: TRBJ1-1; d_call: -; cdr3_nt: TGTGCCAGCAGCCAAGTGATGACACACGCTTTCTTT; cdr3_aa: CASSQVMTHAFF
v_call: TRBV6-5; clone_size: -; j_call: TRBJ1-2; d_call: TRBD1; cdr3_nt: TGTGCCAGCAGCGAGACAGGGGGAACCTATGGCTACACCTTC; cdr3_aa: CASSETGGTYGYTF
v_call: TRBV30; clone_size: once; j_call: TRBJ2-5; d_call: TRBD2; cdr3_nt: TGTGCCTTAGCGGGATTAGGAGAGACCCAGTACTTC; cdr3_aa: CALAGLGETQYF
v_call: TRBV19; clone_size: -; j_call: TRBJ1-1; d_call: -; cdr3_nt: TGTGCCAGTAGTATGGGGTTGGGGGCAGATGAAGCTTTCTTT; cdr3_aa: CASSMGLGADEAFF
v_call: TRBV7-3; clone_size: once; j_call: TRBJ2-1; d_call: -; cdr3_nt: TGTGCCAGCAGCTTATGGGGACTTAGTTTGGATGAGCAGTTCTTC; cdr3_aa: CASSLWGLSLDEQFF
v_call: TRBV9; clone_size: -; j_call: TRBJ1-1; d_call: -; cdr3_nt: TGTGCCAGCAGCCCCACAGGAGGGCTGTCTGAAGCTTTCTTT; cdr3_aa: CASSPTGGLSEAFF
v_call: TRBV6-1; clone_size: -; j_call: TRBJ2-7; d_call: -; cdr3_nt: TGTGCCAGCAGTGGGTTAGCCAGCACCTACGAGCAGTACTTC; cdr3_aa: CASSGLASTYEQYF
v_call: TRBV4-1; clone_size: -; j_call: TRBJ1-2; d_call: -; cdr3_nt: TGCGCCAGCAGCCAAGAGGGCAGGACAGCCTATGGCTACACCTTC; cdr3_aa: CASSQEGRTAYGYTF
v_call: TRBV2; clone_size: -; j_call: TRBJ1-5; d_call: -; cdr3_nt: TGTGCCAGCATAATGGAGCCGGCTCAGCCCCAGCATTTT; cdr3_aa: CASIMEPAQPQHF
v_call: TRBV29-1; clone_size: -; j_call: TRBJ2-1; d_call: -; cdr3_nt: TGCAGCGTTCAGGACAGGCAGCGGGTTGGCAGATACAATGAGCAGTTCTTC; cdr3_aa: CSVQDRQRVGRYNEQFF
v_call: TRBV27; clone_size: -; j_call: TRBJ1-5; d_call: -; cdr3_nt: TGTGCCAGCAGTTTAGGGGAGGGACAGCCCCAGCATTTT; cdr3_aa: CASSLGEGQPQHF
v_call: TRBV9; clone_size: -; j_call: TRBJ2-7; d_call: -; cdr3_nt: TGTGCCAGCAGCGTAGAACAGGGTCACGAGCAGTACTTC; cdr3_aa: CASSVEQGHEQYF
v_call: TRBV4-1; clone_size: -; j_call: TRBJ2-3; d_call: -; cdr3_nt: TGCGCCAGCAGCCAAGACCAGGGGATCACAGATACGCAGTATTTT; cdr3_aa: CASSQDQGITDTQYF
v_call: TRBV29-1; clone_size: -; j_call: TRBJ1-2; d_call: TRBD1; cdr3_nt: TGCAGCGTCCCCCAGGGGGGCCTCACGAACTATGGCTACACCTTC; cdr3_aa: CSVPQGGLTNYGYTF
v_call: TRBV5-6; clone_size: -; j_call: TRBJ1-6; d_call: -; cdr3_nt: TGTGCCAGCAACTACGGGGGGGCCTACGGGAATTCACCCCTCCACTTT; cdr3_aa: CASNYGGAYGNSPLHF
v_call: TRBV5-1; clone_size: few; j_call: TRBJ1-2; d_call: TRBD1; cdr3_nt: TGCGCCAGCGGATCCGGACAGGACCTATCCGGCTACACCTTC; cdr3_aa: CASGSGQDLSGYTF
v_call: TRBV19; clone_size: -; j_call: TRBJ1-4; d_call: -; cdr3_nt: TGTGCCAGTAGTAACCCTGCCCGACGTGGAGGAGCTAATGAAAAACTGTTTTTT; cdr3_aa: CASSNPARRGGANEKLFF
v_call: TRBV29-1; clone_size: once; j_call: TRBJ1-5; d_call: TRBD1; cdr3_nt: TGCAGCGTCGCCGGGACAGATAATCAGCCCCAGCATTTT; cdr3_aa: CSVAGTDNQPQHF